Here is one TCR beta chain with its context. Antigen unknown. This CDR3 contains 15 residues. V gave up 1 base and J gave up 1 base, with 10 bases separating them. Germline V lookup: CDR1 SGHAT, CDR2 FQDESV (reference sequence). The study's library attached unique molecular identifiers to single cDNA molecules. Via MiXCR, TCRdb re-called the RACE reads, giving one row per CDR3 protein. The sample lists nearly 110,000 distinct CDR3 sequences; roughly 12% were seen once. The sample comes from a study of human T cells and chemical hapten exposure. The study, taken as a whole, reports: Expanded TCRs made up significantly more big CDR3 similarity clusters than controls did.

Described time point: pre-sensitization, week 0. Sample treatment: therapeutic diphenylcyclopropenone sensitization with weekly scalp DPC. Non-pregnant alopecia patients aged 18 to 70, suitable for DPC therapy. The origin of this receptor is a woman in her fifties or sixties with alopecia areata. Some clones in this sample may be carry-over from other donors' samples. Sample: whole blood, taken in connection with sensitization to the hapten diphenylcyclopropenone (DPC). V is TRBV11-1 and J is TRBJ2-5; perhaps TRBD2 as D (5 bases). The CDR3: CASSLGRGRQETQYF. Here the CDR3 DNA reads TGTGCCAGCAGCTTAGGCCGGGGTCGCCAAGAGACCCAGTACTTC.